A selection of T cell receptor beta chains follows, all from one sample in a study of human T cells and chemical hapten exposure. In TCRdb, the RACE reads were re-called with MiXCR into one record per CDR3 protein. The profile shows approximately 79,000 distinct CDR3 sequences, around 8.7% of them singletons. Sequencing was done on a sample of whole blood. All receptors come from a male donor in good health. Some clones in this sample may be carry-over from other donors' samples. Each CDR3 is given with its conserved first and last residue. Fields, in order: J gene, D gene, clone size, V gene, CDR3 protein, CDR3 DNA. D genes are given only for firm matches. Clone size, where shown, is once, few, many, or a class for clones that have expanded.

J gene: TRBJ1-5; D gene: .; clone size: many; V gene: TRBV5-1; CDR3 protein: CASSPGAGQHQPQHF; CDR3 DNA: TGCGCCAGCAGCCCGGGGGCAGGGCAACATCAGCCCCAGCATTTT
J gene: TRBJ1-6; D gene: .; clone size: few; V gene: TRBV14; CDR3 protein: CASSLPFGGTLHF; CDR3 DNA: TGTGCCAGCAGCCTCCCTTTTGGGGGGACCCTCCACTTT
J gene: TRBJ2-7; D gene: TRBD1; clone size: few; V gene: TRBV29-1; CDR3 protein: CSVTGTGGYEQYF; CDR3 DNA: TGCAGCGTCACCGGGACAGGGGGCTACGAGCAGTACTTC
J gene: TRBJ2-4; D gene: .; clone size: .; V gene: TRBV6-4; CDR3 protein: CASSSRDWHIQYF; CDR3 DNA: TGTGCCAGCAGTAGCCGGGATTGGCACATTCAGTACTTC
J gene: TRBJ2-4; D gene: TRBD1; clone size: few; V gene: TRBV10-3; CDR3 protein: CAISKTGEGIQYF; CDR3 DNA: TGTGCCATCAGTAAAACAGGGGAAGGCATTCAGTACTTC
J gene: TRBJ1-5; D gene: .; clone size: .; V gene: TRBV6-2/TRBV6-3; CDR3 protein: CASEAGVASNQPQHF; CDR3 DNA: TGTGCCAGCGAGGCGGGGGTCGCGAGCAATCAGCCCCAGCATTTT
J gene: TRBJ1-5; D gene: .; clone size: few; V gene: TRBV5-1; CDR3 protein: CASSLVGGNQPQHF; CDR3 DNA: TGCGCCAGCAGCTTGGTAGGGGGCAATCAGCCCCAGCATTTT
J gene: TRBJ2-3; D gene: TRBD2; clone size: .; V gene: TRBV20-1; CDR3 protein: CSASGASGAGDTQYF; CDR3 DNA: TGCAGTGCTAGCGGGGCTAGCGGGGCGGGAGATACGCAGTATTTT
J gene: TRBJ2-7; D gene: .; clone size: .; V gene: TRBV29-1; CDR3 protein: CSVLTPRPGGQYF; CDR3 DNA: TGCAGCGTCCTCACCCCACGGCCCGGTGGGCAGTACTTC
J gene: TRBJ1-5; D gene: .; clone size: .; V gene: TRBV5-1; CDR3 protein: CASSPGAPDQPQHF; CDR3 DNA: TGCGCCAGCAGCCCCGGGGCCCCCGATCAGCCCCAGCATTTT
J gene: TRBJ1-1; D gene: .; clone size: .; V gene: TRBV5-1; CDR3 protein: CASRVGTNTEAFF; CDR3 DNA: TGCGCCAGCAGGGTCGGCACGAACACTGAAGCTTTCTTT
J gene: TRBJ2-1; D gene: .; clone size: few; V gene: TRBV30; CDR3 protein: CAWSVQGGGEQFF; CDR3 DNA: TGTGCCTGGAGTGTACAAGGGGGTGGTGAGCAGTTCTTC
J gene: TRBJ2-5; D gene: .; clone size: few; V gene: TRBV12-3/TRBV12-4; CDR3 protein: CASSSLSGAPQETQYF; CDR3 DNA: TGTGCCAGCAGTTCTTTATCGGGAGCTCCCCAGGAGACCCAGTACTTC
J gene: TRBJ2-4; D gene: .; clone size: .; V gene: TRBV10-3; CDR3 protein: CAISSGTLAKNIQYF; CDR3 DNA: TGTGCCATCAGCTCCGGGACCTTAGCCAAAAACATTCAGTACTTC
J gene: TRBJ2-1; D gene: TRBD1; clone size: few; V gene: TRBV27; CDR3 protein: CASSLGRQGTYNEQFF; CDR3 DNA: TGTGCCAGCAGTTTAGGGCGACAGGGAACCTACAATGAGCAGTTCTTC
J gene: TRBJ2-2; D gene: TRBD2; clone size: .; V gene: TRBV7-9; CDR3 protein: CASRRLAGVTGELFF; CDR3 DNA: TGTGCCAGCCGAAGACTAGCGGGAGTGACCGGGGAGCTGTTTTTT
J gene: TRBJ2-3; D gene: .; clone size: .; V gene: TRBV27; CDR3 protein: CASRILGTDTQYF; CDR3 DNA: TGTGCCAGCAGAATCTTAGGCACAGATACGCAGTATTTT
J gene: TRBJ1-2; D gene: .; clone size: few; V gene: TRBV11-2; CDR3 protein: CASSPLGTRGGGYTF; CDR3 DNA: TGTGCCAGCAGCCCTTTAGGAACGAGGGGTGGTGGCTACACCTTC
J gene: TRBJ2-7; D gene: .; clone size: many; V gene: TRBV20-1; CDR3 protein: CSAKGWGSSYEQYF; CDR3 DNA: TGCAGTGCTAAGGGGTGGGGGTCCTCCTACGAGCAGTACTTC
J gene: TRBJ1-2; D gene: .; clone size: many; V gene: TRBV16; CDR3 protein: CASSQGPTGRDYGYTF; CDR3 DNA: TGTGCCAGCAGCCAAGGTCCAACAGGGCGAGACTATGGCTACACCTTC
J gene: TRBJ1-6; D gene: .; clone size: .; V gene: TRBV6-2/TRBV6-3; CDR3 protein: CASSYEASQSSYNSPLHF; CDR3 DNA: TGTGCCAGCAGTTACGAGGCCTCCCAGAGCTCCTATAATTCACCCCTCCACTTT
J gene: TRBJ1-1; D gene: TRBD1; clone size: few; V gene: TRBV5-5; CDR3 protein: CASSLRGTGNTEAFF; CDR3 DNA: TGTGCCAGCAGCCTGCGTGGGACAGGGAACACTGAAGCTTTCTTT
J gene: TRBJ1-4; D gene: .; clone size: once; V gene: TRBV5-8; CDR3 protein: CASSFGRGSEKLFF; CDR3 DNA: TGTGCCAGCAGCTTCGGCAGGGGTAGTGAAAAACTGTTTTTT
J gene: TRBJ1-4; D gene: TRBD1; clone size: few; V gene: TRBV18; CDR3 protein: CASSPTGEGGNEKLFF; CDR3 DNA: TGTGCCAGCTCACCGACAGGGGAAGGGGGTAATGAAAAACTGTTTTTT
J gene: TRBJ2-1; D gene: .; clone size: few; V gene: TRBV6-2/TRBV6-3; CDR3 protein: CASSYSGKQFF; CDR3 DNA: TGTGCCAGCAGTTACTCAGGGAAGCAGTTCTTC
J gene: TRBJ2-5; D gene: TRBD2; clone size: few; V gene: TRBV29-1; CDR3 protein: CSVGTLAGAQETQYF; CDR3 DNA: TGCAGCGTTGGCACTTTAGCGGGAGCCCAAGAGACCCAGTACTTC
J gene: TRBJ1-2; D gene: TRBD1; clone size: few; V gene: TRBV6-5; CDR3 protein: CASSPGQGERYGYTF; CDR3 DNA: TGTGCCAGCAGCCCCGGACAGGGAGAGCGGTATGGCTACACCTTC
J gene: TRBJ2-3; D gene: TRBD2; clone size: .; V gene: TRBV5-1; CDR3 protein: CASIVGTSGTDTQYF; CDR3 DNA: TGCGCCAGCATAGTAGGGACTAGCGGCACAGATACGCAGTATTTT
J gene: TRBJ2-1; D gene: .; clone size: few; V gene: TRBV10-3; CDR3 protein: CAITEEGSEQFF; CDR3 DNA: TGTGCCATCACCGAAGAGGGCAGTGAGCAGTTCTTC
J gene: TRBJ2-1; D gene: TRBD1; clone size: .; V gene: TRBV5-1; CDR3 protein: CASSLEGQGSDEQFF; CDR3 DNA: TGCGCCAGCAGCCTGGAGGGACAGGGTAGTGATGAGCAGTTCTTC
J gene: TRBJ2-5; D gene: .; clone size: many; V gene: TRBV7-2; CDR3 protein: CASSTQEGRQETQYF; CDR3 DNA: TGTGCCAGCAGCACCCAAGAGGGGCGGCAAGAGACCCAGTACTTC
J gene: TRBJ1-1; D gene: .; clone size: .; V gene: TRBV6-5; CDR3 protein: CASSYIRGSTEAFF; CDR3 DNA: TGTGCCAGCAGTTACATTAGGGGGAGCACTGAAGCTTTCTTT
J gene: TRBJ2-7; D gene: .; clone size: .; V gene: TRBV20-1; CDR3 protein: CSANHLTGPHEQYF; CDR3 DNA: TGCAGTGCTAACCATCTGACAGGTCCCCACGAGCAGTACTTC
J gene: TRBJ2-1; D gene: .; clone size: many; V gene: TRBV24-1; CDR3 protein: CATSDHLGGTGNEQFF; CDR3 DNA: TGTGCCACCAGTGATCATTTGGGGGGAACAGGCAATGAGCAGTTCTTC
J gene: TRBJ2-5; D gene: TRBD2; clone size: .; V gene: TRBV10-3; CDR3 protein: CAIREVGLAETQYF; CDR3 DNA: TGTGCCATCAGGGAAGTCGGACTAGCAGAGACCCAGTACTTC
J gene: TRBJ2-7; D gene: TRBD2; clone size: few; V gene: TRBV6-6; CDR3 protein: CASSLAGSYEQYF; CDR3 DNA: TGTGCCAGCAGTCTAGCGGGATCCTACGAGCAGTACTTC
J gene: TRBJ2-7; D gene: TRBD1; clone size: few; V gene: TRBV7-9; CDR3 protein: CASSLLTGGYEQYF; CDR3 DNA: TGTGCCAGCAGCCTCCTGACAGGGGGCTACGAGCAGTACTTC